Reported below is one T cell receptor beta chain. Antigen specificity is unknown. Making the TCR beta libraries involved quantitative 5'-RACE with molecular barcodes. TCRdb used MiXCR to reprocess the 5' RACE reads, holding one entry per CDR3 protein. Here the sample spans about 90,000 distinct CDR3 sequences, roughly 9% being singletons. This sample stems from a study of CD8 T cells in ankylosing spondylitis. General study findings and limits: Ankylosing spondylitis blood appeared to carry a characteristic TCR beta motif of several highly homologous variants. Disease-linked clones were reportedly significantly enriched in matched ankylosing spondylitis synovial fluid.

The J segment lost 2 bases and the V segment lost 5 bases, leaving 10 bases of the junction unmatched. The CDR3 runs 16 residues. J is TRBJ2-5 and V is TRBV12-3 or TRBV12-4; 8 bases match TRBD1. The sample consisted of blood, either unsorted or a sorted T cell fraction (not recorded which). This TCR was recovered from a male donor with ankylosing spondylitis. The CDR3 DNA is TGTGCCAGCAGTAACCCGGGACAGGCGAATCAAGAGACCCAGTACTTC. Encoded protein: CASSNPGQANQETQYF.